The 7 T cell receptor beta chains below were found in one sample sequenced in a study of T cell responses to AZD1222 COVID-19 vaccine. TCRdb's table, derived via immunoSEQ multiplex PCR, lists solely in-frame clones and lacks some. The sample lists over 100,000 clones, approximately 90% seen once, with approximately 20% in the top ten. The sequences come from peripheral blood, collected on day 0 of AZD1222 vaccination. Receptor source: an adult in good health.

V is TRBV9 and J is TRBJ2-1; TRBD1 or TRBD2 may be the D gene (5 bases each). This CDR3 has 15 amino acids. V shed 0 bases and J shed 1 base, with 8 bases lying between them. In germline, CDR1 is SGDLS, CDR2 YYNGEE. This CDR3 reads CASSVVGDSYNEQFF. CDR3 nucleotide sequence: TGTGCCAGCAGCGTAGTGGGGGATTCCTACAATGAGCAGTTCTTC.

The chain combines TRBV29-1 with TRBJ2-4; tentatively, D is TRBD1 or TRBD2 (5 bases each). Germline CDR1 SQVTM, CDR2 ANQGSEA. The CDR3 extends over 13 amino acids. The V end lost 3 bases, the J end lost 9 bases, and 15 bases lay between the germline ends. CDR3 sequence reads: CSVDHGASGIQYF. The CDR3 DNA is TGCAGCGTTGATCACGGGGCGTCAGGCATTCAGTACTTC.

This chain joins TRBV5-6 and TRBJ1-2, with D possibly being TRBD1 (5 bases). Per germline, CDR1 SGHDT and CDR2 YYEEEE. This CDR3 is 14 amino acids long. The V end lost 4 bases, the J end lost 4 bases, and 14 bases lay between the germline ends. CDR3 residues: CASSPDSVRYGYTF. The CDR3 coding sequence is TGTGCCAGCAGCCCCGACAGCGTACGCTATGGCTACACCTTC.

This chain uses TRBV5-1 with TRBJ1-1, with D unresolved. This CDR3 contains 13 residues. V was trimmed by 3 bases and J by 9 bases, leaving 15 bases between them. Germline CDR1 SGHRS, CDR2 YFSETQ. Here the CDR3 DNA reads TGCGCCAGCAGCTCCCCACCCCGACCAAAAGCTTTCTTT. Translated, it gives CASSSPPRPKAFF.

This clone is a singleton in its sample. The CDR3 region has the DNA TGTGCCAGCAGGTACCGGGACAGGGCGTACGAGCAGTACTTC. Protein: CASRYRDRAYEQYF. The rearrangement links TRBV5-6 to TRBJ2-7, with TRBD1 matching 9 bases. J was trimmed by 4 bases and V by 5 bases; bases with no gene match: 7. The CDR3 is 14 amino acids. Germline CDR1 reads SGHDT; CDR2 reads YYEEEE. The complete variable domain, with remaining parts taken from reference TRBV5-6 and TRBJ2-7, reads DAGVTQSPTHLIKTRGQQVTLRCSPKSGHDTVSWYQQALGQGPQFIFQYYEEEERQRGNFPDRFSGHQFPNYSSELNVNALLLGDSALYLCASRYRDRAYEQYFGPGTRLTVT.

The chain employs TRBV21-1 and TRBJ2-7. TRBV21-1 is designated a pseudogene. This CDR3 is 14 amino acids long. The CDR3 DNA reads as TGTGCCAGCAGCCACGTCAGGGTCGAGGGCGAGCAGTACTTC. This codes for CASSHVRVEGEQYF.

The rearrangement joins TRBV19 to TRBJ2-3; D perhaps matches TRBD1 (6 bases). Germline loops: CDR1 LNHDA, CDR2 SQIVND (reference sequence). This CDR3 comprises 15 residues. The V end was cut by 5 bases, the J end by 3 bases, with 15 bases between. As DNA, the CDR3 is TGTGCCAGTAGTCCCGGACAGCCTGTTACAGATACGCAGTATTTT. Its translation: CASSPGQPVTDTQYF.